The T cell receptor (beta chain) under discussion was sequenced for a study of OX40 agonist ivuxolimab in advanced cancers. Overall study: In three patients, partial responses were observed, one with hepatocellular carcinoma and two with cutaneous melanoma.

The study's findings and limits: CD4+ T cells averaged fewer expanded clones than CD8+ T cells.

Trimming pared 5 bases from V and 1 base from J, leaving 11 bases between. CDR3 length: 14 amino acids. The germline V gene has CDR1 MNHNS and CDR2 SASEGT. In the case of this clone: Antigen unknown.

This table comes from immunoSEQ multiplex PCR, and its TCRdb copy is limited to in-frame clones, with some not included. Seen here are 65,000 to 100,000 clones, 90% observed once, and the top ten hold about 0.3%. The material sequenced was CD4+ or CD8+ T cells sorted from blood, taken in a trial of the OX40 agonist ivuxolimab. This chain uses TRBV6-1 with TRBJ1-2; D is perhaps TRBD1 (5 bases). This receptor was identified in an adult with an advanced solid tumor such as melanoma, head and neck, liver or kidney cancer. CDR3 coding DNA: TGTGCCAGCAGTCCACAGGCTCATAACTATGGCTACACCTTC. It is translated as CASSPQAHNYGYTF.